Each of the 27 T cell receptor beta chains below was sequenced from the same sample in a study of T cells in Graves' hyperthyroidism and ophthalmopathy. Amplified regions were TCR beta CDR3 sequences from RNA transcripts. During a first-round RT-PCR of the TCR CDR3, the HTBI primer set was used. TCRdb reprocessed the multiplex PCR reads via MiXCR and lists one record per CDR3 protein. The sample lists 660,000 or so distinct CDR3 sequences; 45% were seen once. The source material was peripheral blood or thyroid tissue (not recorded which). These receptors were taken from an adult man with Graves' disease, either hyperthyroidism or ophthalmopathy (not recorded which).

This clonotype was counted ten times or more. The rearrangement uses TRBV29-1 and TRBJ2-7, with D perhaps matching TRBD1 or TRBD2 (5 bases each). The CDR3 totals 12 residues. V lost 6 bases to trimming and J lost 3 bases, with 12 bases between them. From germline, CDR1 is SQVTM and CDR2 ANQGSEA. CDR3 bases: TGCAGCGTGCGTGGGACGGACTACGAGCAGTACTTC. Protein sequence: CSVRGTDYEQYF.

This clonotype was seen many times. This chain connects TRBV20-1 to TRBJ1-5, with D possibly TRBD1 on 6 matching bases. The V gene lost 6 bases and the J gene lost 6 bases, with 18 bases spanning the gap. This CDR3 contains 14 residues. Per the germline V gene, CDR1 is DFQATT and CDR2 is SNEGSKA (reference sequence). The CDR3 here is CSAPLDRRGQPQHF. The CDR3 DNA reads TGCAGTGCGCCTCTGGACAGAAGAGGTCAGCCCCAGCATTTT.

The rearrangement uses TRBV25-1 and TRBJ1-1; D possibly corresponds to TRBD1 (6 bases). The V and J ends lost 6 bases and 4 bases respectively, with 15 bases between them. There are 14 residues in the CDR3. Germline values: CDR1 MGHDK, CDR2 SYGVNS. The CDR3 protein is CASSRRTDATEAFF. The DNA for the CDR3 is TGTGCCAGCAGCAGGAGGACAGACGCCACTGAAGCTTTCTTT. Full variable domain (missing parts from reference TRBV25-1 and TRBJ1-1): EADIYQTPRYLVIGTGKKITLECSQTMGHDKMYWYQQDPGMELHLIHYSYGVNSTEKGDLSSESTVSRIRTEHFPLTLESARPSHTSQYLCASSRRTDATEAFFGQGTRLTVV.

With regard to this clonotype: A much larger clone differs by one base, so this may be a read error. V usage is TRBV5-6 and J usage is TRBJ1-3, with D unclear. V lost 3 bases and J 8 bases, leaving 9 bases between the germline ends. Germline V gene data show CDR1 as SGHDT and CDR2 as YYEEEE. CDR3 length: 12 amino acids. CDR3 bases: TGTGCCAGCAGCTACAGAAGAGACACCATATATTTT. This translates into CASSYRRDTIYF. The full variable domain, its missing parts supplied by reference TRBV5-6 and TRBJ1-3, is DAGVTQSPTHLIKTRGQQVTLRCSPKSGHDTVSWYQQALGQGPQFIFQYYEEEERQRGNFPDRFSGHQFPNYSSELNVNALLLGDSALYLCASSYRRDTIYFGEGSWLTVV.

Of note for this clonotype: Lacking the conserved final phenylalanine or tryptophan, this CDR3 likely reflects a read error. The gene calls are TRBV7-9 and TRBJ1-1; D remains unclear. V shed 5 bases and J shed 8 bases, with 12 bases lying between them. The length of the CDR3 is 12 residues. Germline lookup yields CDR1 SEHNR and CDR2 FQNEAQ (reference sequence). The DNA of the CDR3 is TGTGCCAGCAGCGCCGGGGTAGAAGAAGCTTTCCTT. Protein: CASSAGVEEAFL.

With respect to this clonotype: This sequence may be a read error, since a much larger clone differs from it by one base. V gene TRBV9 combines with J gene TRBJ2-5; D may be TRBD2 (5 bases). The CDR3 is 15 amino acids. Germline CDR1 is SGDLS and CDR2 is YYNGEE. The V end was cut by 6 bases, the J end by 4 bases, with 19 bases between. In nucleotides, the CDR3 is TGTGCCAGCACCCCGACTACTAAGTCTCCAGAGACCCAGTACTTC. This translates into CASTPTTKSPETQYF.

This clonotype was observed a handful of times. The chain recombines TRBV12-3 or TRBV12-4 with TRBJ1-1; D remains ambiguous. V dropped 1 base and J dropped 5 bases, with 11 bases sitting between them. The CDR3 has 14 amino acids. The CDR3 reads CASSLGARRTEAFF. The DNA of the CDR3 is TGTGCCAGCAGTTTAGGTGCCCGGCGGACTGAAGCTTTCTTT.

The chain links TRBV20-1 to TRBJ1-2; tentatively, D is TRBD1 (5 bases). CDR3 length: 12 residues. The germline CDR1 and CDR2 sequences are DFQATT and SNEGSKA (reference sequence). The V and J ends lost 6 bases and 4 bases respectively, with 12 bases between them. The CDR3 coding sequence is TGCAGTGCGGAGGACAACTCCTATGGCTACACCTTC. It is translated as CSAEDNSYGYTF.

This chain joins TRBV15 and TRBJ1-1, with 7 bases lining up with TRBD1. Trimming at V came to 1 base and at J to 1 base, leaving 12 bases not matched to a gene. Germline assignment: CDR1 LNHNV and CDR2 YYDKDF (reference sequence). CDR3 length: 18 amino acids. CDR3 sequence: CATSRAIKDRIPNTEAFF. The CDR3 DNA sequence: TGTGCCACCAGCAGAGCAATAAAGGACAGGATCCCGAACACTGAAGCTTTCTTT.

The chain carries TRBV7-2 and TRBJ2-2; D might be TRBD1 (6 bases). In germline, CDR1 is SGHTA, CDR2 FQGNSA. The CDR3 spans 13 residues. With 5 bases removed from V and 10 bases from J, the gap between germline ends came to 14 bases. This CDR3 reads CASSAPGTTELFF. The CDR3 DNA follows: TGTGCCAGCAGCGCACCCGGGACAACGGAGCTGTTTTTT. Drawing the rest from reference TRBV7-2 and TRBJ2-2, the complete variable domain is GAGVSQSPSNKVTEKGKDVELRCDPISGHTALYWYRQSLGQGLEFLIYFQGNSAPDKSGLPSDRFSAERTGGSVSTLTIQRTQQEDSAVYLCASSAPGTTELFFGEGSRLTVL.

The sample holds a few counts of this clonotype. This chain connects TRBV6-6 to TRBJ2-2; D may be TRBD1 or TRBD2 (6 bases each). There are 14 residues in the CDR3. Trimming removed 6 bases from V and 6 bases from J, with 14 bases in between. Germline CDR1 is MNHNY and CDR2 is SVGAGI (reference sequence). CDR3 sequence (DNA): TGTGCCAGCAGACGAGGGGGGAGACCCGGGGAGCTGTTTTTT. It encodes CASRRGGRPGELFF.

As for this clonotype: This could be a read error, since a much larger clone is one nucleotide away. The V call is TRBV12-3 or TRBV12-4, the J call TRBJ1-1, with D tentatively TRBD1 (6 bases). This CDR3 is 13 amino acids long. CDR3 coding DNA: TGTGCCAGCAGCCTTAATCAGGGGAGTGAAGCTTCCTTT. This codes for CASSLNQGSEASF.

The chain is built from TRBV25-1 and TRBJ1-1; D is unresolved. Looked up from germline, CDR1 is MGHDK and CDR2 is SYGVNS. V dropped 4 bases and J dropped 0 bases, with 9 bases sitting between them. The CDR3 runs 14 residues. The CDR3 sequence: CASSGPAMNTEAFF. For the CDR3, the DNA is TGTGCCAGCAGTGGCCCGGCAATGAACACTGAAGCTTTCTTT.

The table lists this clonotype with a count of one. The V call is TRBV2, the J call TRBJ1-4, with 9 positions matching TRBD1. With V trimmed by 3 bases and J by 7 bases, 9 bases remained unmatched. Germline-derived CDR1 and CDR2 are SNHLY and FYNNEI. The CDR3 is 16 residues long. In DNA form, the CDR3 reads TGTGCCAGCAGTGAGACAGGGGGACTAGGCACTGAAAAACTGTTTTTT. The encoded protein is CASSETGGLGTEKLFF.

This clonotype turned up a few times. This rearrangement joins TRBV20-1 to TRBJ2-7, with TRBD1 matching 10 bases. The germline V gene encodes CDR1 DFQATT and CDR2 SNEGSKA (reference sequence). CDR3 length: 14 residues. The trim removed 6 bases at V and 2 bases at J, leaving 7 bases unmatched. The CDR3 DNA follows: TGCAGTGCGAGGAGCGGGACAGGGGCCTACGAGCAGTACTTC. Encoded protein: CSARSGTGAYEQYF.

V usage is TRBV7-2 and J usage is TRBJ1-5; weak D call: TRBD1 (5 bases). The CDR3 loop spans 15 amino acids. V was cut by 5 bases and J by 6 bases, with 17 bases left in between. Germline values: CDR1 SGHTA, CDR2 FQGNSA. CDR3 sequence reads: CASSQDLIGGQPQHF. The CDR3 DNA sequence: TGTGCCAGCAGCCAAGATCTTATTGGGGGTCAGCCCCAGCATTTT.

The chain links TRBV29-1 to TRBJ2-7; perhaps TRBD1 as D (5 bases). The CDR3 covers 13 residues. Trimming cost V 8 bases and J 4 bases, with 18 bases left between them. Looked up from germline, CDR1 is SQVTM and CDR2 is ANQGSEA. CDR3 sequence reads: CSLTTVALYEQYF. The DNA for the CDR3 is TGCAGCTTAACGACAGTGGCCCTTTACGAGCAGTACTTC.

In its sample, this clonotype was seen many times. The genes are TRBV20-1 and TRBJ1-6, with D possibly TRBD1 on 5 matching bases. The germline CDR1 and CDR2 sequences are DFQATT and SNEGSKA (reference sequence). The CDR3 length is 15 residues. V was cut by 3 bases and J by 9 bases, with 18 bases left in between. The CDR3 DNA follows: TGCAGTGCTAGCCACCTCAGGGTTGACGGTTCACCCCTCCACTTT. Protein sequence: CSASHLRVDGSPLHF.

J is TRBJ2-5 and V is TRBV9; D not certain. Germline lookup yields CDR1 SGDLS and CDR2 YYNGEE. V gave up 4 bases and J gave up 5 bases, with 12 bases separating them. The CDR3 totals 13 residues. The CDR3 is CASSNHQGETQYF. The CDR3 nucleotides are TGTGCCAGCAGCAACCACCAAGGGGAGACCCAGTACTTC.

CDR3 in amino acids: CASSSGRTNTEAFF. CDR3 DNA sequence: TGTGCCAGCAGTTCGGGGCGGACGAACACTGAAGCTTTCTTT. The rearrangement uses TRBV12-3 or TRBV12-4 and TRBJ1-1, with D possibly TRBD1 on 5 matching bases. Trimming left V 4 bases short and J 1 base short, with 10 bases between. The CDR3 loop spans 14 amino acids.

The V gene is TRBV20-1, the J gene TRBJ2-7, with D perhaps given as TRBD1 or TRBD2 (5 bases each). The CDR3 covers 15 residues. V lost 5 bases, J lost 7 bases, and 24 bases lay in between. Germline V CDR1 and CDR2: DFQATT, SNEGSKA (reference sequence). The CDR3 here is CSAAGIETEAREQYF. CDR3 DNA sequence: TGCAGTGCTGCCGGGATAGAGACAGAAGCGAGGGAGCAGTACTTC.

Only a few counts were recorded for this clonotype. At one end the junction does not follow the germline gene, possibly because of a read error. The chain's CDR3 is CASRIGELSNQPQHF. CDR3 DNA sequence: TGTGCCAGTAGAATAGGCGAATTAAGCAATCAGCCCCAGCATTTT. The chain combines TRBV19 with TRBJ1-5, with D unclear. The CDR3 extends over 15 amino acids. The V gene's germline CDR1 is LNHDA and CDR2 SQIVND (reference sequence). Variable domain in full (rest from reference TRBV19 and TRBJ1-5): DGGITQSPKYLFRKEGQNVTLSCEQNLNHDAMYWYRQDPGQGLRLIYYSQIVNDFQKGDIAEGYSVSREKKESFPLTVTSAQKNPTAFYLCASRIGELSNQPQHFGDGTRLSIL.

This clonotype was seen repeatedly, ten times or more. The chain carries TRBV24-1 and TRBJ1-2; 10 bases match TRBD1. The CDR3 is made up of 15 amino acids. V was pared by 3 bases and J by 8 bases, with 8 bases of the junction left unmatched. Germline lookup yields CDR1 KGHDR and CDR2 SFDVKD. Written as DNA, the CDR3 is TGTGCCACCAGTGATCTCCGGACAGGGGGTGAGGGCTACACCTTC. It is translated as CATSDLRTGGEGYTF.

This clonotype was seen just once. CDR3 residues: CSVQAGTGNTIYF. CDR3 in DNA: TGCAGCGTACAGGCCGGGACTGGAAACACCATATATTTT. The chain is built from TRBV29-1 and TRBJ1-3; tentative D call: TRBD1 (5 bases). The CDR3 consists of 13 residues. Germline-derived CDR1 and CDR2 are SQVTM and ANQGSEA. V shed 6 bases and J shed 2 bases, with 11 bases lying between them.

This clonotype was seen only a few times. V is TRBV7-9 and J is TRBJ1-3; a weak D match, TRBD1 (5 bases). Germline lookup yields CDR1 SEHNR and CDR2 FQNEAQ (reference sequence). This CDR3 has 16 residues. Trimming removed 6 bases at V and 0 bases at J, with 15 bases between. This CDR3 is CASSYGTGGSGNTIYF. For the CDR3, the DNA is TGTGCCAGCAGTTACGGTACAGGAGGCTCTGGAAACACCATATATTTT.

The rearrangement uses TRBV29-1 and TRBJ1-2; D is undetermined. This CDR3 has 10 amino acids. V gave up 8 bases and J gave up 6 bases, with 10 bases separating them. CDR1 and CDR2 from the germline V gene are SQVTM and ANQGSEA. The CDR3 loop reads CSKQIDGYTF. In DNA, the CDR3 is TGCAGCAAACAGATAGATGGCTACACCTTC. Full variable domain (remainder filled in from reference TRBV29-1 and TRBJ1-2): SAVISQKPSRDICQRGTSLTIQCQVDSQVTMMFWYRQQPGQSLTLIATANQGSEATYESGFVIDKFPISRPNLTFSTLTVSNMSPEDSSIYLCSKQIDGYTFGSGTRLTVV.

The V call is TRBV24-1, the J call TRBJ2-1; 8 nucleotides align to TRBD2. Looked up from germline, CDR1 is KGHDR and CDR2 is SFDVKD. J lost 9 bases, V lost 1 base, and 10 bases had no gene match. The CDR3 length is 16 residues. CDR3 in amino acids: CATSDFGGGRGFEQFF. The CDR3 DNA follows: TGTGCCACCAGTGATTTCGGGGGGGGCAGGGGCTTTGAGCAGTTCTTC.